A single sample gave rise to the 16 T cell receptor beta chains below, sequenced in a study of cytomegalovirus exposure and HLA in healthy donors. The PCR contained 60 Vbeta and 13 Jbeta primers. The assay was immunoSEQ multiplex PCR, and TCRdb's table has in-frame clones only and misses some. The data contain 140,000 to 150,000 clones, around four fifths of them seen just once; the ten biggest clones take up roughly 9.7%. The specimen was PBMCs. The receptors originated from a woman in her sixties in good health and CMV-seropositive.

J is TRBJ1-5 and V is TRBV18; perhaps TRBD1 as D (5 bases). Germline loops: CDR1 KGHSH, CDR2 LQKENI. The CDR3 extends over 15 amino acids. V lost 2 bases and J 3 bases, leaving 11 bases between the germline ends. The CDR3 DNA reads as TGTGCCAGCTCACCAGTAGACAGCCCCAATCAGCCCCAGCATTTT. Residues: CASSPVDSPNQPQHF.

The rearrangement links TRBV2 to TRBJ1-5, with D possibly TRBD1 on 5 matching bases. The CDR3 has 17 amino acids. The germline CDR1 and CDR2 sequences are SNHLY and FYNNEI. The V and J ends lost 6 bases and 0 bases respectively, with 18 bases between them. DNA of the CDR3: TGTGCCAGCAGACTACAGGCTGGGAGGTATAGCAATCAGCCCCAGCATTTT. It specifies CASRLQAGRYSNQPQHF.

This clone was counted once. The CDR3 is CASSSTSSWTQYF. The CDR3 coding sequence is TGTGCCAGCAGCTCGACTAGTTCATGGACCCAGTACTTC. This chain joins TRBV5-6 and TRBJ2-5, with TRBD2 as a possible D gene (6 bases). The CDR3 loop spans 13 amino acids. V was clipped by 3 bases and J by 7 bases, with 13 bases between them. The germline CDR1 and CDR2 sequences are SGHDT and YYEEEE.

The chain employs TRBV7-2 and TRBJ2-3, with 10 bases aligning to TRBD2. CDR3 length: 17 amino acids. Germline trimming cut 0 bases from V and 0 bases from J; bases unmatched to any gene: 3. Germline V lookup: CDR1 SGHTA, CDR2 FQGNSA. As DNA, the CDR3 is TGTGCCAGCAGCTTAGCGGGACTAGCGCCAAGCACAGATACGCAGTATTTT. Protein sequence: CASSLAGLAPSTDTQYF.

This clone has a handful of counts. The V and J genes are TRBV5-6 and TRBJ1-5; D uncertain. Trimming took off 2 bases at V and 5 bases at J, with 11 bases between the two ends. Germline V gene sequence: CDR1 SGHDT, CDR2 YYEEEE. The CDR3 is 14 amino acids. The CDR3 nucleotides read TGTGCCAGCAGCTTAGTAGGTGAGGATCAGCCCCAGCATTTT. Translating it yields CASSLVGEDQPQHF.

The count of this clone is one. The CDR3 DNA is TGTGCCAGCAGCCGACAGGGGCCTTCGGGGGATACGCAGTATTTT. Translating gives CASSRQGPSGDTQYF. The chain joins TRBV7-2 to TRBJ2-3; 8 positions agree with TRBD1. The CDR3 covers 15 residues. The germline V gene encodes CDR1 SGHTA and CDR2 FQGNSA. Trimming cost V 5 bases and J 6 bases; bases outside gene matches: 10.

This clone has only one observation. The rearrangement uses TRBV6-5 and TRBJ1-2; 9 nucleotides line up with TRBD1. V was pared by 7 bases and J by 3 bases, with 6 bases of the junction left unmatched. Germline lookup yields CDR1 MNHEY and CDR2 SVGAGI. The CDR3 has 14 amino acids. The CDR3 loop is CASTRQGVDYGYTF. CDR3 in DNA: TGTGCCAGCACCCGACAGGGGGTAGACTATGGCTACACCTTC.

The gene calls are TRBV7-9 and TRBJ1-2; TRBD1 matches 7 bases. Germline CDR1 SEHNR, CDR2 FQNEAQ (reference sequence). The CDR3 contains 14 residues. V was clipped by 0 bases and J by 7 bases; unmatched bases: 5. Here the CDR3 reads CASSLAGDSPGYTF. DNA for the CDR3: TGTGCCAGCAGCTTAGCCGGGGACAGTCCTGGCTACACCTTC.

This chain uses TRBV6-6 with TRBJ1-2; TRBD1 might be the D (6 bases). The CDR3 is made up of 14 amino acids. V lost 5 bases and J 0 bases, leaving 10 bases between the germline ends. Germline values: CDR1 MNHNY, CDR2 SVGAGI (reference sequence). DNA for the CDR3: TGTGCCAGCAGTACGAACAGGGCTAACTATGGCTACACCTTC. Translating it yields CASSTNRANYGYTF.

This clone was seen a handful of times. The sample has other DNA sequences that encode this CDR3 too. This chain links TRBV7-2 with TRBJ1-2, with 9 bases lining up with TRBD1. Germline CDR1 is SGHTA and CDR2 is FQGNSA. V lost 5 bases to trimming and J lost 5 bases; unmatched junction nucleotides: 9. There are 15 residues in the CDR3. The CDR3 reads CASSAQTGGLYGYTF. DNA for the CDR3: TGTGCCAGCAGCGCCCAAACAGGGGGCTTATATGGCTACACCTTC.

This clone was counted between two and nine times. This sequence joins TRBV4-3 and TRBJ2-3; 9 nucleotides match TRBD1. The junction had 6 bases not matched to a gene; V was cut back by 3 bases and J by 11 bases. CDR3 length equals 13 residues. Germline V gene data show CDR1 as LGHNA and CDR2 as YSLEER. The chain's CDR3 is CASSQDRGGGQYF. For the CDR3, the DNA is TGCGCCAGCAGCCAGGACAGGGGAGGAGGGCAGTATTTT.

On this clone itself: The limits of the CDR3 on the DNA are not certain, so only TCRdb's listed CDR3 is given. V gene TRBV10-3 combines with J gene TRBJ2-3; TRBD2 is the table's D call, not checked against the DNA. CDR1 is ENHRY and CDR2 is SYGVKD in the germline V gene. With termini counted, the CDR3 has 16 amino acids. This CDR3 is CAISRGVGSGTDFEYF.

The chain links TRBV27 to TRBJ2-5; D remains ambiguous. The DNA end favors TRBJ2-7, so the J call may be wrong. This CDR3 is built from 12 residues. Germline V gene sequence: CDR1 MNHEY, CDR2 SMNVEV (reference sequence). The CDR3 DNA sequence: TGTGCCAGCAGTCCAAGCTCCTACGAGCAGTACTTC. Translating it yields CASSPSSYEQYF.

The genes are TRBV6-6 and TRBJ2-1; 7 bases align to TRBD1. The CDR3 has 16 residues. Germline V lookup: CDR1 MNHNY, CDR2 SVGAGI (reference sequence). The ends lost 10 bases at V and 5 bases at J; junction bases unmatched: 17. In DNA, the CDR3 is TGTGCCACCTTACCTGTCCCCGGACAGGTCCACAATGAGCAGTTCTTC. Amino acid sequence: CATLPVPGQVHNEQFF.

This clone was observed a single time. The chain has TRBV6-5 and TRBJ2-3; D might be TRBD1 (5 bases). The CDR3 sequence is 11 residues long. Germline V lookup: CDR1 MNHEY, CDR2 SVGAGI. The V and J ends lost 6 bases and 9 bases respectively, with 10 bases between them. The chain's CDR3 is CASSLSGTQYF. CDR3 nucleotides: TGTGCCAGCAGCCTCTCAGGGACGCAGTATTTT.

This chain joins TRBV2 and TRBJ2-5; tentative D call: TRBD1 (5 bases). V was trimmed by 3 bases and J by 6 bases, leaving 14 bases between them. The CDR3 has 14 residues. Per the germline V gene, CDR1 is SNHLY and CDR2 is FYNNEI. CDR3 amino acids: CASSEDINLKTQYF. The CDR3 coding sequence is TGTGCCAGCAGTGAGGACATAAACCTAAAGACCCAGTACTTC.